These 12 T cell receptor beta chains originate from one sample sequenced in a study of shared clonotypes between healthy human individuals. Only in-frame clones appear in the TCRdb table, and some are missing; sequencing was by immunoSEQ multiplex PCR. The table has 1,500,000 or so clones, 98% seen once. The sequenced sample was naive CD4+ T cells sorted from blood. The subset denotes: CD45RA+ positively selected. The receptors here all came from a man in his thirties or forties in good health.

This rearrangement joins TRBV4-1 to TRBJ1-3, with D unclear. V shed 4 bases and J shed 0 bases, with 10 bases lying between them. Germline V CDR1 and CDR2: MGHRA, YSYEKL. The CDR3 sequence is 15 residues long. CDR3 protein: CASSRGRGSGNTIYF. CDR3 nucleotides: TGCGCCAGCAGCCGAGGACGGGGCTCTGGAAACACCATATATTTT.

The chain has TRBV27 and TRBJ2-1, with 10 positions matching TRBD2. V trimming: 2 bases; J trimming: 6 bases; junction bases outside the gene matches: 4. The CDR3 is 15 residues long. Looked up from germline, CDR1 is MNHEY and CDR2 is SMNVEV (reference sequence). CDR3 protein: CASSLGSSGSNEQFF. CDR3 DNA sequence: TGTGCCAGCAGTTTAGGCTCTAGCGGGAGCAATGAGCAGTTCTTC.

The rearrangement links TRBV4-3 to TRBJ2-1; D assignment may be TRBD1 or TRBD2 (5 bases each). This CDR3 has 15 amino acids. CDR1 is LGHNA, CDR2 YSLEER, per germline. V lost 0 bases to trimming and J lost 12 bases, with 18 bases between them. CDR3 residues: CASSQDKGPGRGQFF. The CDR3 coding sequence is TGCGCCAGCAGCCAAGATAAGGGACCGGGAAGAGGGCAGTTCTTC.

This chain uses TRBV2 with TRBJ1-1; D call uncertain. Germline CDR1 and CDR2: SNHLY and FYNNEI. Trimming shortened V by 10 bases and J by 0 bases, and 9 bases separated the two germline ends. The CDR3 is 12 amino acids. The CDR3 here is CATSSMNTEAFF. The CDR3 DNA follows: TGTGCCACCTCCTCAATGAACACTGAAGCTTTCTTT.

This rearrangement joins TRBV7-9 to TRBJ2-1; TRBD2 agrees at 14 bases. Germline V gene lookup returns CDR1 SEHNR and CDR2 FQNEAQ (reference sequence). CDR3 length: 16 residues. V was clipped by 4 bases and J by 12 bases; unmatched bases: 11. CDR3 in DNA: TGTGCCAGCAGCTCAACCCCGGGACTAGCGGGAGTGAGGCAGTTCTTC. This encodes CASSSTPGLAGVRQFF.

This chain links TRBV5-1 with TRBJ1-3; 7 positions match TRBD1. Germline V gene data show CDR1 as SGHRS and CDR2 as YFSETQ. V trimming: 4 bases; J trimming: 8 bases; junction bases outside the gene matches: 6. The CDR3 length is 13 residues. The CDR3 loop is CASSPRQGHTIYF. The CDR3 DNA sequence: TGCGCCAGCAGCCCCAGACAGGGCCACACCATATATTTT.

Details on this clone: This CDR3 is also generated by other DNA sequences in the sample. This chain connects TRBV7-9 to TRBJ1-2; no firm D call. CDR1 is SEHNR and CDR2 is FQNEAQ in the germline V gene (reference sequence). The V gene lost 2 bases and the J gene lost 4 bases, with 5 bases spanning the gap. The CDR3 has 12 residues. Written as DNA, the CDR3 is TGTGCCAGCAGCTTATCGAGCTATGGCTACACCTTC. It specifies CASSLSSYGYTF.

This rearrangement joins TRBV30 to TRBJ2-4, with D perhaps assigned TRBD1 or TRBD2 (5 bases each). Germline assignment: CDR1 GTSNPN and CDR2 SVGIG (reference sequence). The CDR3 sequence is 14 residues long. The V gene lost 1 base and the J gene lost 9 bases, with 16 bases spanning the gap. The CDR3, as DNA: TGTGCCTGGAGTGCCCTAACGGGACGGGGCATTCAGTACTTC. This sequence encodes CAWSALTGRGIQYF. Using reference TRBV30 and TRBJ2-4 for the parts outside the CDR3, the full variable domain is SQTIHQWPATLVQPVGSPLSLECTVEGTSNPNLYWYRQAAGRGLQLLFYSVGIGQISSEVPQNLSASRPQDRQFILSSKKLLLSDSGFYLCAWSALTGRGIQYFGAGTRLSVL.

J is TRBJ2-1 and V is TRBV6-1; 7 positions agree with TRBD2. CDR3 length: 17 amino acids. V dropped 3 bases and J dropped 2; count of bases not matched to a gene: 10. Looked up from germline, CDR1 is MNHNS and CDR2 is SASEGT. The CDR3 DNA sequence: TGTGCCAGCAGTGACATATGGTCTAGCGGACCCTACAATGAGCAGTTCTTC. It specifies CASSDIWSSGPYNEQFF.

The CDR3: CASSPSQSSYNEQFF. In DNA form, the CDR3 reads TGTGCCAGCAGCCCCTCCCAGAGCTCCTACAATGAGCAGTTCTTC. The gene calls are TRBV11-3 and TRBJ2-1; unclear D gene. CDR3 length: 15 amino acids. V lost 5 bases, J lost 0 bases, and 11 bases lay in between. CDR1 and CDR2 from the germline V gene are SGHNT and YENEEA.

The gene calls are TRBV15 and TRBJ2-3, with a weak D call TRBD2 (7 bases). This CDR3 region has 18 residues. Between the trimmed V and J ends, which lost 0 bases and 2 bases, there was a span of 18 bases. Germline V gives CDR1 LNHNV, CDR2 YYDKDF (reference sequence). CDR3 in DNA: TGTGCCACCAGCAGAGATCGGGGGCGGGAGACCCACACAGATACGCAGTATTTT. It specifies CATSRDRGRETHTDTQYF. The variable domain in full, completed from reference TRBV15 and TRBJ2-3, reads DAMVIQNPRYQVTQFGKPVTLSCSQTLNHNVMYWYQQKSSQAPKLLFHYYDKDFNNEADTPDNFQSRRPNTSFCFLDIRSPGLGDTAMYLCATSRDRGRETHTDTQYFGPGTRLTVL.

This clone was observed once. The rearrangement links TRBV10-3 to TRBJ2-1; D gene uncertain. Germline CDR1 is ENHRY and CDR2 is SYGVKD. Trimming removed 2 bases at V and 6 bases at J, with 5 bases between. CDR3 size: 12 residues. Written as DNA, the CDR3 is TGTGCCATCAGTGAGAAGCCCAATGAGCAGTTCTTC. This translates into CAISEKPNEQFF.